This T cell receptor (beta chain) stems from a study of OX40 agonist ivuxolimab in advanced cancers. Overall study: Cancers in dose escalation were hepatocellular, melanoma, renal cell and head and neck.

Germline V lookup: CDR1 SGHTA, CDR2 FQGNSA. The CDR3 length is 16 residues. Between the trimmed V and J ends, which lost 1 base and 4 bases, there was a span of 15 bases. TCRdb's table, derived via immunoSEQ multiplex PCR, lists solely in-frame clones and lacks some. The sample carries 80,000 to 100,000 clones, about 90% recorded once. This clone was detected a few times. The J gene is TRBJ2-3, the V gene TRBV7-2; D remains ambiguous. The starting material was CD4+ or CD8+ T cells sorted from blood, obtained in a trial of the OX40 agonist ivuxolimab. This receptor was obtained from an adult with an advanced solid tumor such as melanoma, head and neck, liver or kidney cancer. The CDR3: CASSLDSPVVSDTQYF. In DNA form, the CDR3 reads TGTGCCAGCAGCTTAGACTCCCCAGTGGTCTCAGATACGCAGTATTTT.